What follows are 2 T cell receptor beta chains derived from one specimen sequenced in a study of beta chain features in type 1 diabetes. Study-level results: Type 1 diabetes patients had moderately but significantly shorter TCRB CDR3s in all four CD4+ subsets.

Investigators reverse transcribed all isolated RNA, so they sequenced expressed TCRB transcripts. Clones were sequenced by immunoSEQ multiplex PCR, and TCRdb holds only the in-frame ones, with some missing. Of about 340,000 clones listed, approximately 13% are singletons. Their cognate antigens are unknown. Sequencing was performed on naive CD4+ T cells from blood. These receptors were taken from a woman aged 18-35 years with type 1 diabetes.

This clone has only a few counts. Here the CDR3 DNA reads TGTGCCAGTACCCTAGGGGCTAGCGGTGAGCAGTTCTTC. Amino acids: CASTLGASGEQFF. V is TRBV19 and J is TRBJ2-1; TRBD2 matches 7 bases. Germline CDR1 is LNHDA and CDR2 is SQIVND (reference sequence). The CDR3 spans 13 residues. The junction had 9 bases not matched to a gene; V was cut back by 7 bases and J by 9 bases. Full variable domain (missing parts from reference TRBV19 and TRBJ2-1): DGGITQSPKYLFRKEGQNVTLSCEQNLNHDAMYWYRQDPGQGLRLIYYSQIVNDFQKGDIAEGYSVSREKKESFPLTVTSAQKNPTAFYLCASTLGASGEQFFGPGTRLTVL.

This clone was found a few times. This chain joins TRBV19 and TRBJ1-1, with D maybe TRBD1 (5 bases). Trimming removed 0 bases from V and 3 bases from J, with 8 bases in between. The CDR3 has 14 residues. The germline V gene has CDR1 LNHDA and CDR2 SQIVND (reference sequence). CDR3 DNA: TGTGCCAGTAGTATAGACAGGGTGGACACTGAAGCTTTCTTT. This translates into CASSIDRVDTEAFF.